This note documents a single TCR beta chain sequence. Its target is unknown. This sample is part of a study of T cell repertoires in cytomegalovirus infection. Study context: Shared public TCR beta signatures pointed to both CMV infection and a matching HLA type.

Study-level results: What dominated the ex vivo response were HLA-C-restricted CMV-specific TCR beta clonotypes. Carriers of CMV and the relevant HLA type were discriminated by public TCR beta frequency.

TCRdb used MiXCR to reprocess the reads, holding one entry per CDR3 protein. Among 250,000 to 300,000 distinct CDR3 sequences, roughly a fifth were seen once, and the ten largest hold 15% to 20%. The V gene's germline CDR1 is LNHNV and CDR2 YYDKDF (reference sequence). The CDR3 sequence is 14 residues long. The V end lost 2 bases, the J end lost 6 bases, and 11 bases lay between the germline ends. Sequenced material: cultured PBMCs, taken from culture after CMV antigen stimulation. This TCR was sampled from a human donor in good health (CMV status not recorded). Some clones in this sample may be carry-over from other donors' samples. The chain is built from TRBV15 and TRBJ2-1; tentatively, D is TRBD2 (6 bases). The CDR3 protein is CATSRSAGSNEQFF. The CDR3 DNA reads TGTGCCACCAGCAGATCGGCGGGGTCCAATGAGCAGTTCTTC.